Listed below are T cell receptor beta chains from one sample, sequenced in a study of OX40 agonist ivuxolimab in advanced cancers. Sequenced by immunoSEQ multiplex PCR; TCRdb stores in-frame clones only, minus some. The sample includes around 73,000 clones, 75% to 90% of them seen just once. The source material was CD4+ or CD8+ T cells sorted from blood, sampled in a trial of the OX40 agonist ivuxolimab. These receptors were taken from an adult with an advanced solid tumor such as melanoma, head and neck, liver or kidney cancer. The CDR3 runs from the conserved cysteine through the conserved F or W. D genes are given only for firm matches. Clone size is shown for a subset of rows, as once, few, many or a class of expanded clone.

D gene,V gene,J gene,clone size,CDR3 DNA,CDR3 protein
.,TRBV21-1,TRBJ1-5,.,TGTGCCAGCAGCAAAGGATATAGGGGGCTTAAGCCCCAGCATTTT,CASSKGYRGLKPQHF
.,TRBV6-1,TRBJ2-2,.,TGTGCCAGCAGTGATTACACCGGGGAGCTGTTTTTT,CASSDYTGELFF
.,TRBV5-1,TRBJ2-7,.,TGCGCCAGCAGCTTGGGCCCAGAAGTAGACGAGCAGTACTTC,CASSLGPEVDEQYF
.,TRBV10-3,TRBJ2-7,.,TGTGCCATCAGCGCGGCAGGGATGAACTACGAGCAGTACTTC,CAISAAGMNYEQYF
.,TRBV6-1,TRBJ1-2,.,TGTGCCAGCAGTGAACGCCGACAGCCTGGCTACACCTTC,CASSERRQPGYTF
.,TRBV29-1,TRBJ2-7,.,TGCAGCGCCGCGGGGATGACTGACGAGCAGTACTTC,CSAAGMTDEQYF
.,TRBV19,TRBJ1-1,.,TGTGCCAGTAGACAGCCCGGGTGGGGCACTGAAGCTTTCTTT,CASRQPGWGTEAFF
.,TRBV9,TRBJ2-7,.,TGTGCCAGCAGCGCGGGGGGCCTGGGCGCCGAGCAGTACTTC,CASSAGGLGAEQYF
TRBD1,TRBV9,TRBJ2-7,once,TGTGCCAGCAGCGAAGGGGACAGGGGTTACGAGCAGTACTTC,CASSEGDRGYEQYF
TRBD1,TRBV27,TRBJ2-2,once,TGTGCCAGCAGAGCCGGGACAGGGGTGGGGGAGCTGTTTTTT,CASRAGTGVGELFF
TRBD1,TRBV30,TRBJ2-7,few,TGTGCCTGGAGCATCGGACAGGGCTACGAGCAGTACTTC,CAWSIGQGYEQYF
TRBD1,TRBV30,TRBJ1-1,.,TGTGCCTGGAGTACAGGGGAGGACACTGAAGCTTTCTTT,CAWSTGEDTEAFF
.,TRBV23-1,TRBJ2-7,.,TGCGCCAGCCCACTTAGGGAGCAGTACTTC,CASPLREQYF
.,TRBV27,TRBJ1-4,once,TGTGCCAGCAGTACAAGGGAGACTAATGAAAAACTGTTTTTT,CASSTRETNEKLFF
.,TRBV21-1,TRBJ2-1,.,TGTGCCAGCAGCAAAGGAGCGATGGGGGCCAATGAGCAGTTCTTC,CASSKGAMGANEQFF
.,TRBV7-9,TRBJ2-2,.,TGTGCCAGCAGCTCCGGACTCTGGGAGCTGTTTTTT,CASSSGLWELFF
.,TRBV27,TRBJ1-1,.,TGTGCCAGCAGTTTACCGGGTTCGCGGGGAGCTTTCTTT,CASSLPGSRGAFF
.,TRBV27,TRBJ2-7,.,TGTGCCAGCTGCCCAGGCCTAGCGCCCTCCTACGAGCAGTACTTC,CASCPGLAPSYEQYF
TRBD2,TRBV28,TRBJ2-3,.,TGTGCCAGCAGTTTCGGGCTAGCGGGAGGGCCCACAGATACGCAGTATTTT,CASSFGLAGGPTDTQYF
TRBD2,TRBV4-1,TRBJ2-7,once,TGCGCCAGCAGCCAAGACGGGGGGGTCCCCTACGAGCAGTACTTC,CASSQDGGVPYEQYF
.,TRBV27,TRBJ2-7,once,TGTGCCAGCAGTTTATCCCCCTCCTACGAGCAGTACTTC,CASSLSPSYEQYF
.,TRBV28,TRBJ2-2,.,TGTGCCAGCCGAGGTATAGAGCTGTTTTTT,CASRGIELFF
TRBD2,TRBV14,TRBJ2-5,.,TGTGCCAGCAGCCAAGGGGGACTAGTGGGTTGGGAAGAGACCCAGTACTTC,CASSQGGLVGWEETQYF
TRBD2,TRBV27,TRBJ2-1,once,TGTGCCAGCAGTTTAATTCTAGCGGGAGGACCCAATGAGCAGTTCTTC,CASSLILAGGPNEQFF
TRBD1,TRBV27,TRBJ1-1,.,TGTGCCAGCAGAGCCCAGGGGGCGCCCGCTGAAGCTTTCTTT,CASRAQGAPAEAFF
.,TRBV4-1,TRBJ1-4,.,TGCGCCAGCAGCCAGTCCCGGAATGAAAAACTGTTTTTT,CASSQSRNEKLFF
TRBD2,TRBV7-9,TRBJ2-1,many,TGTGCCAGCAGCGCGGGACTAGCGGGCGACAATGAGCAGTTCTTC,CASSAGLAGDNEQFF
.,TRBV9,TRBJ2-1,.,TGTGCCAGCAGCGGATCCGGGACTTCCTACAATGAGCAGTTCTTC,CASSGSGTSYNEQFF
.,TRBV19,TRBJ1-1,medium-sized,TGTGCCAGTAGTATAGGGCTCGGGAACACTGAAGCTTTCTTT,CASSIGLGNTEAFF
.,TRBV27,TRBJ2-2,.,TGTGCCAGCAGGGCAGGGTTCGTGAACACCGGGGAGCTGTTTTTT,CASRAGFVNTGELFF
TRBD2,TRBV7-3,TRBJ2-5,.,TGTGCCAGCAGCTTGGGACTAGCCTCAAAAGAGACCCAGTACTTC,CASSLGLASKETQYF
TRBD1,TRBV18,TRBJ1-4,.,TGTGCCAGCTCACTCACAACAGGGGTCCTCTTAACTAATGAAAAACTGTTTTTT,CASSLTTGVLLTNEKLFF
TRBD2,TRBV2,TRBJ2-2,.,TGTGCCATCCTGCGGGGGGATGGCACCGGGGAGCTGTTTTTT,CAILRGDGTGELFF
TRBD1,TRBV4-1,TRBJ2-7,few,TGCGCCAGCAGCATGAGACAGGGGGCTGTCTACGAGCAGTACTTC,CASSMRQGAVYEQYF
.,TRBV7-9,TRBJ1-5,.,TGTGCCAGCAGCTTAGCGGACAGCTTTAGCAATCAGCCCCAGCATTTT,CASSLADSFSNQPQHF
TRBD1,TRBV6-6,TRBJ2-7,.,TGTGCCAGCAGTTCCGGGACAGGGTACGACGAGCAGTACTTC,CASSSGTGYDEQYF
TRBD2,TRBV9,TRBJ2-5,.,TGTGCCAGCAGCGTAGTGGGAGCGGGGGGGCCGTACCAAGAGACCCAGTACTTC,CASSVVGAGGPYQETQYF
.,TRBV7-6,TRBJ2-5,.,TGTGCCAGCAGCTTAAATCTAGCTGGTGAGACCCAGTACTTC,CASSLNLAGETQYF
.,TRBV19,TRBJ2-7,.,TGTGCCAGTAGTCCCGGGACACCTCTCTACGAGCAGTACTTC,CASSPGTPLYEQYF
.,TRBV5-6,TRBJ2-7,.,TGTGCCAGCAGCTTGGACGGATCCTACGAGCAGTACTTC,CASSLDGSYEQYF
.,TRBV27,TRBJ1-5,few,TGTGCCAGCAGTAATCTACAGGGACAGCCCCAGCATTTT,CASSNLQGQPQHF
.,TRBV27,TRBJ2-6,.,TGTGCCAGCAGTGAAGGACTGATCTCTGGGGCCAACGTCCTGACTTTC,CASSEGLISGANVLTF
TRBD2,TRBV28,TRBJ2-1,.,TGTGCCAGCAGGACCCCTAGCGGGAGCCCCTCCTACAATGAGCAGTTCTTC,CASRTPSGSPSYNEQFF
.,TRBV30,TRBJ1-2,.,TGTGCCTGGAGTGCAGGGCACGATGGCTACACCTTC,CAWSAGHDGYTF
TRBD1,TRBV27,TRBJ2-7,once,TGTGCCAGCAGTTCCTGGACAGGGGGCTCCTACGAGCAGTACTTC,CASSSWTGGSYEQYF
.,TRBV7-9,TRBJ2-7,.,TGTGCCAGCAGCTTAACCGATTGGGACCGCAGCTCCTACGAGCAGTACTTC,CASSLTDWDRSSYEQYF
.,TRBV6-1,TRBJ1-4,.,TGTGCCAGCGGGGGAGCCCCATATGAAAAACTGTTTTTT,CASGGAPYEKLFF
.,TRBV6-5,TRBJ2-1,.,TGTGCCAGCAGTTACTCAGCCCCGGGAGTCGATGAGCAGTTCTTC,CASSYSAPGVDEQFF
.,TRBV29-1,TRBJ1-1,.,TGCAGCTTTGGGTCAGGGGCTAGTTGGGGGATGAACACTGAAGCTTTCTTT,CSFGSGASWGMNTEAFF
.,TRBV5-4,TRBJ2-5,once,TGTGCCAGCAGCCCTCAAGAGACCCAGTACTTC,CASSPQETQYF
TRBD1,TRBV7-9,TRBJ2-1,.,TGTGCCAGCAGTCTCGTGGACAGGGGGCTGTTCTTC,CASSLVDRGLFF
TRBD1,TRBV7-3,TRBJ2-7,few,TGTGCCAGCAGCCCTCAACAGGGGGCGGTCTACGAGCAGTACTTC,CASSPQQGAVYEQYF
.,TRBV9,TRBJ2-5,.,TGTGCCAGCAGCACCGGGGGTTTCCAAGAGACCCAGTACTTC,CASSTGGFQETQYF
.,TRBV7-6,TRBJ2-2,.,TGTGCCAGCAGCACCAGGGGCCCGAGGACCGGGGAGCTGTTTTTT,CASSTRGPRTGELFF
.,TRBV11-2,TRBJ2-1,once,TGTGCCAGCAAAGGGACCTATGGGACCCAATACAATGAGCAGTTCTTC,CASKGTYGTQYNEQFF
.,TRBV5-4,TRBJ1-1,.,TGTGCCAGCAGCTTGAGTGCGGGGGCTGAGGCTTTCTTT,CASSLSAGAEAFF
.,TRBV27,TRBJ2-3,.,TGTGCCAGCAGCTTATTCGTAAGCACAGATACGCAGTATTTT,CASSLFVSTDTQYF
.,TRBV7-9,TRBJ2-2,.,TGTGCCAGCAGCTGGTCGGGGAACACCGGGGAGCTGTTTTTT,CASSWSGNTGELFF